This entry concerns a single TCR beta chain. Its antigen remains unidentified. This entry comes from a study of cytotoxic CD8 clonotypes in ibrutinib-treated CLL. Study background: Samples averaged approximately 260,000 productive templates and roughly 86,000 productive rearrangements. Notes on the study in general: Rising at ibrutinib response, clonality subsequently fell back toward baseline at progression. Under therapy, public clonotypes either contracted or stayed stable, and they were uncommon. Pretreatment clonality was elevated relative to age-matched healthy donors and paralleled circulating CD8+ T-cell counts.

This table comes from immunoSEQ multiplex PCR, and its TCRdb copy is limited to in-frame clones, with some not included. Among a few hundred thousand clones listed, about three quarters were seen once. V lost 0 bases, J lost 7 bases, and 10 bases lay in between. Germline V gene data show CDR1 as MNHEY and CDR2 as SVGAGI. The CDR3 is 14 amino acids. The origin of this receptor is a human donor with chronic lymphocytic leukemia. The chain employs TRBV6-5 and TRBJ2-1, with D uncertain. The specimen was PBMCs, collected after 24 months of ibrutinib treatment. The CDR3 loop reads CASSYSNTVNEQFF. Written as DNA, the CDR3 is TGTGCCAGCAGTTACTCGAACACCGTGAATGAGCAGTTCTTC.